This TCR beta chain was documented in a study of identical twins. Notes on the study in general: Among out-of-frame alpha sequences shared by twins, low generation probability occurred in excess. Abundant cord blood beta clonotypes carried fewer insertions; memory repertoires showed none. Surplus twin overlap in beta out-of-frame sequences was less pronounced.

V was pared by 6 bases and J by 1 base, with 4 bases of the junction left unmatched. The CDR3 is 15 residues long. Germline V CDR1 and CDR2: MNHNY, SVGAGI (reference sequence). Each CDR3 protein gets one entry after TCRdb re-called the 5' RACE reads with MiXCR. Counted here are under 400,000 distinct CDR3 sequences, around 9.7% occurring once; the ten biggest clones make up around 8.6%. This clonotype was found many times. Its antigen remains unidentified. The chain combines TRBV6-6 with TRBJ1-4; 8 bases agree with TRBD1. This TCR came from a woman in her 50s in good health. Input material: naive T cells sorted from blood. This CDR3 reads CASSSTGGTNEKLFF. In nucleotides, the CDR3 is TGTGCCAGCAGCAGTACAGGGGGAACTAATGAAAAACTGTTTTTT.